One T cell receptor beta chain is described in this entry. Its antigen is currently unknown. The CDR3 extends over 13 amino acids. Looked up from germline, CDR1 is SGHRS and CDR2 is YFSETQ. After removal of 6 bases from V and 5 bases from J, the junction contained 5 bases not matched to a gene. The data originate from a study of T cell responses to AZD1222 COVID-19 vaccine. Points from the study as a whole: Breadth and depth of Spike-specific TCRs rose after two AZD1222 doses.

Libraries were prepared by immunoSEQ multiplex PCR; TCRdb keeps only in-frame clonotypes and omits some of them. The sample holds about 150,000 clones; approximately 91% are singletons and the top ten take 5.5% to 7%. The chain links TRBV5-1 to TRBJ2-1; TRBD1 aligns across 7 bases. The material sequenced was peripheral blood, taken after recovery from COVID-19. This receptor was identified in an adult who had recovered from COVID-19. The CDR3 nucleotides are TGCGCCAGCACATATCAGGGGGACAATGAGCAGTTCTTC. It specifies CASTYQGDNEQFF.